One and the same sample provided the 7 T cell receptor beta chains below, sequenced in a study of neoadjuvant anti-PD-1 for oral cavity cancer. Sequencing was performed with immunoSEQ multiplex PCR; in TCRdb, only in-frame clones are kept and a portion is missing. The profile shows 60,000 to 75,000 clones, 70% to 85% of them singletons. The sample in question was PBMCs, obtained before nivolumab (anti-PD-1) treatment. These receptors were collected from a person aged 35 to 85 with oral cavity squamous cell carcinoma.

This clone was picked up one time. The genes are TRBV11-2 and TRBJ2-5, with D possibly matching TRBD1 (6 bases). Germline-derived CDR1 and CDR2 are SGHAT and FQNNGV. The CDR3 has 15 amino acids. V gave up 5 bases and J gave up 4 bases, with 17 bases separating them. CDR3 sequence: CASSPRGGSAETQYF. CDR3 DNA sequence: TGTGCCAGCAGCCCCCGAGGGGGATCGGCAGAGACCCAGTACTTC.

V and J are TRBV6-1 and TRBJ1-1; D is undetermined. In germline, CDR1 is MNHNS, CDR2 SASEGT. Trimming took off 4 bases at V and 0 bases at J, with 15 bases between the two ends. The CDR3 loop spans 16 amino acids. Here the CDR3 reads CASSGREWGVNTEAFF. In DNA form, the CDR3 reads TGTGCCAGCAGTGGTCGAGAGTGGGGAGTGAACACTGAAGCTTTCTTT.

The chain joins TRBV9 to TRBJ2-1, with 10 bases fitting TRBD2. There are 17 residues in the CDR3. J lost 10 bases, V lost 4 bases, and 17 bases had no gene match. Germline CDR1 reads SGDLS; CDR2 reads YYNGEE. The CDR3 DNA sequence: TGTGCCAGCAGCCCCCGGCTGAGCGGGGGGGCCTCCGGCGAGCAGTTCTTC. It codes for CASSPRLSGGASGEQFF.

This clone was observed once. The V call is TRBV27, the J call TRBJ2-7; 11 bases fit TRBD2. Germline V gene sequence: CDR1 MNHEY, CDR2 SMNVEV (reference sequence). V trimming: 5 bases; J trimming: 3 bases; junction bases outside the gene matches: 6. The length of the CDR3 is 15 residues. The CDR3 DNA is TGTGCCAGCAGTGTCACTAGCGGGGGTGTCTACGAGCAGTACTTC. Residues: CASSVTSGGVYEQYF.

DNA of the CDR3: TGTGCCAGCAGCTTAGTCCAGGGGGCTGGTGGCTACACCTTC. The encoded protein is CASSLVQGAGGYTF. The rearrangement joins TRBV7-8 to TRBJ1-2; TRBD1 aligns across 8 bases. The CDR3 is 14 residues long. V dropped 1 base and J dropped 7; count of bases not matched to a gene: 5. Germline CDR1 is SGHVS and CDR2 is FQNEAQ.

This chain joins TRBV19 and TRBJ1-5; tentatively, D is TRBD1 (6 bases). The CDR3 is 13 residues long. Trimming stripped 6 bases from V and 5 bases from J, with 11 bases between. Germline lookup yields CDR1 LNHDA and CDR2 SQIVND (reference sequence). The CDR3 is CASSPQGYQPQHF. CDR3 sequence (DNA): TGTGCCAGTAGCCCACAGGGTTATCAGCCCCAGCATTTT.

The V call is TRBV5-5, the J call TRBJ1-4, with a possible D match to TRBD1 (5 bases). This CDR3 region has 15 residues. The germline V and J ends were trimmed by 6 bases and 5 bases, with 17 bases remaining between them. Per germline, CDR1 SGHKS and CDR2 YYEKEE (reference sequence). The CDR3 bases are TGTGCCAGCACCTACCCTCGGGACGGCAATGAAAAACTGTTTTTT. This sequence encodes CASTYPRDGNEKLFF.